These 25 T cell receptor beta chains were all obtained from the same sample, sequenced in a study of T cell responses to AZD1222 COVID-19 vaccine. Using immunoSEQ multiplex PCR, the repertoire was profiled, and TCRdb retains in-frame clones only, with some absent. Counted here are 80,000 to 100,000 clones, approximately 91% occurring once; the ten biggest clones make up less than 5%. Material: peripheral blood, obtained 28 days after the second AZD1222 dose. The receptors originated from an adult who received the AZD1222 COVID-19 vaccine.

This rearrangement joins TRBV18 to TRBJ1-5; no firm D call. The V gene lost 1 base and the J gene lost 5 bases, with 6 bases spanning the gap. The CDR3 has 13 amino acids. CDR1 and CDR2 (germline): KGHSH, LQKENI. The DNA for the CDR3 is TGTGCCAGCTCACCACAGAGAGATCAGCCCCAGCATTTT. Translated: CASSPQRDQPQHF.

This chain uses TRBV6-5 with TRBJ2-7, with 10 bases aligning to TRBD1. The CDR3 has 13 amino acids. Trimming at V came to 6 bases and at J to 6 bases, leaving 5 bases not matched to a gene. Germline values: CDR1 MNHEY, CDR2 SVGAGI. CDR3 DNA: TGTGCCAGCAGCCGAGGGACAGGGGCCGAGCAGTACTTC. It yields the protein CASSRGTGAEQYF.

V gene TRBV3-1 (or the pseudogene TRBV3-2) combines with J gene TRBJ2-1, with 9 bases aligning to TRBD2. This CDR3 spans 15 amino acids. Trimming took 1 base from V and 6 from J; bases not matched to a gene: 4. CDR1 is LGHDT and CDR2 is YNNKEL in the germline V gene (reference sequence). CDR3 DNA sequence: TGTGCCAGCAGCCAAGTGGCGGGAGGGGGCAATGAGCAGTTCTTC. It is translated as CASSQVAGGGNEQFF.

The count of this clone is one. This chain joins TRBV5-1 and TRBJ2-2; the D is unclear. Trimming took off 8 bases at V and 0 bases at J, with 11 bases between the two ends. Looked up from germline, CDR1 is SGHRS and CDR2 is YFSETQ. The CDR3 runs 14 residues. CDR3 amino acids: CASSKTPNTGELFF. Written as DNA, the CDR3 is TGCGCCAGTAGCAAGACTCCGAACACCGGGGAGCTGTTTTTT.

The chain links TRBV12-3 or TRBV12-4 to TRBJ1-5; no reliable D call. Trimming left V 6 bases short and J 9 bases short, with 15 bases between. This CDR3 contains 13 residues. This chain's CDR3 is CASSPSLLRPQHF. The CDR3 nucleotides are TGTGCCAGCAGCCCCTCGCTACTGCGGCCCCAGCATTTT.

This chain links TRBV7-2 with TRBJ1-2; 7 positions match TRBD1. The CDR3 is made up of 14 amino acids. The germline CDR1 and CDR2 sequences are SGHTA and FQGNSA. The J segment lost 8 bases and the V segment lost 2 bases, leaving 8 bases of the junction unmatched. The DNA of the CDR3 is TGTGCCAGCAGCTTACCAGGGGGGGTAAGGGGCTACACCTTC. Translation gives CASSLPGGVRGYTF.

The rearrangement uses TRBV6-4 and TRBJ2-3; D possibly uses TRBD1 or TRBD2 (6 bases each). The CDR3 spans 12 residues. Germline V CDR1 and CDR2: MRHNA, SNTAGT. V shed 2 bases and J shed 8 bases, with 8 bases lying between them. This CDR3 is CASSDGGGTQYF. Written as DNA, the CDR3 is TGTGCCAGCAGTGACGGAGGGGGTACGCAGTATTTT.

The gene calls are TRBV3-1 (or the pseudogene TRBV3-2) and TRBJ2-1; the D gene is possibly TRBD2 (6 bases). The V gene's germline CDR1 is LGHDT and CDR2 YNNKEL (reference sequence). The CDR3 consists of 13 residues. Trimming pared 2 bases from V and 8 bases from J, leaving 10 bases between. The CDR3: CASSQLGGYEQFF. For the CDR3, the DNA is TGTGCCAGCAGCCAACTGGGGGGATATGAGCAGTTCTTC.

The rearrangement joins TRBV29-1 to TRBJ1-1; D ambiguous. CDR1 is SQVTM, CDR2 ANQGSEA, per germline. The CDR3 sequence is 10 residues long. Trimming left V 4 bases short and J 6 bases short, with 6 bases between. The CDR3 nucleotides read TGCAGCGTTGGGAAGCCTGAAGCTTTCTTT. The encoded protein is CSVGKPEAFF.

This chain links TRBV7-2 with TRBJ2-1; weak D call: TRBD1 (7 bases). With 4 bases removed from V and 7 bases from J, the gap between germline ends came to 17 bases. Germline V gives CDR1 SGHTA, CDR2 FQGNSA. The length of the CDR3 is 15 residues. CDR3 residues: CASSYQGGLRNEQFF. The CDR3 DNA reads as TGTGCCAGCAGCTATCAGGGGGGCCTAAGGAATGAGCAGTTCTTC.

This chain links TRBV5-5 with TRBJ1-1, with 7 nucleotides matching TRBD1. Per germline, CDR1 SGHKS and CDR2 YYEKEE (reference sequence). Losses at the gene ends were 5 bases for V and 7 bases for J; bases not matched to a gene: 5. The CDR3 extends over 12 amino acids. This chain's CDR3 is CASRPRTGEAFF. CDR3 DNA sequence: TGTGCCAGCAGGCCCCGGACAGGTGAAGCTTTCTTT.

The CDR3 here is CASSLAGGLYEQYF. The CDR3 DNA reads TGCGCCAGCAGCTTGGCGGGGGGCCTTTACGAGCAGTACTTC. The V gene is TRBV5-1, the J gene TRBJ2-7; maybe TRBD2 (7 bases). CDR3 size: 14 residues. Germline CDR1 is SGHRS and CDR2 is YFSETQ. V was pared by 0 bases and J by 4 bases, with 11 bases between.

This chain joins TRBV5-1 and TRBJ1-2; D gene ambiguous. The germline gives CDR1 SGHRS, CDR2 YFSETQ. Trimming removed 0 bases from V and 8 bases from J, with 8 bases in between. The CDR3 totals 12 residues. CDR3 DNA sequence: TGCGCCAGCAGCTTGGCCGGGGAAGGCTACACCTTC. This encodes CASSLAGEGYTF.

This CDR3 is CASSHSSGIQETQYF. CDR3 nucleotide sequence: TGTGCCAGCAGCCACAGTAGCGGAATCCAAGAGACCCAGTACTTC. The gene calls are TRBV3-1 (or the pseudogene TRBV3-2) and TRBJ2-5, with D perhaps matching TRBD2 (6 bases). The V and J ends lost 3 bases and 1 base respectively, with 12 bases between them. Germline CDR1 reads LGHDT; CDR2 reads YNNKEL (reference sequence). CDR3 length: 15 residues.

The chain carries TRBV28 and TRBJ1-4, with 9 bases identical to TRBD1. This CDR3 spans 15 amino acids. V shed 3 bases and J 5 bases; nucleotides not matched to a gene: 4. The V gene's germline CDR1 is MDHEN and CDR2 SYDVKM. The CDR3 loop reads CASSFLGTGNEKLFF. CDR3 nucleotide sequence: TGTGCCAGCAGTTTTCTTGGGACAGGGAATGAAAAACTGTTTTTT.

This clone was found once. CDR3 loop: CASSSKNTEAFF. DNA of the CDR3: TGTGCCAGCAGCTCCAAGAACACTGAAGCTTTCTTT. V and J are TRBV7-9 and TRBJ1-1, with D hard to call. The CDR3 is made up of 12 amino acids. Trimming removed 4 bases at V and 1 base at J, with 4 bases between. Germline CDR1 is SEHNR and CDR2 is FQNEAQ (reference sequence).

The CDR3 loop is CASSLETEETQYF. Written as DNA, the CDR3 is TGTGCCAGCAGCTTAGAGACAGAGGAGACCCAGTACTTC. The chain uses TRBV11-2 and TRBJ2-5, with D possibly being TRBD1 (5 bases). V was cut by 0 bases and J by 5 bases, with 7 bases left in between. Germline-derived CDR1 and CDR2 are SGHAT and FQNNGV. The CDR3 is 13 amino acids.

The rearrangement links TRBV2 to TRBJ1-2; possible D gene TRBD1, 5 bases. The CDR3 has 13 residues. CDR1 is SNHLY, CDR2 FYNNEI, per germline. Trimming cost V 6 bases and J 6 bases, with 14 bases left between them. The CDR3 spells CASRDTGPDGYTF. CDR3 bases: TGTGCCAGCAGAGATACAGGTCCCGATGGCTACACCTTC.

DNA of the CDR3: TGTGCCAGCTCACTAGGTACAGCCATGAACACTGAAGCTTTCTTT. Translated, it gives CASSLGTAMNTEAFF. The chain couples TRBV18 to TRBJ1-1, with D hard to call. V shed 4 bases and J shed 0 bases, with 12 bases lying between them. The CDR3 sequence is 15 residues long. Per germline, CDR1 KGHSH and CDR2 LQKENI.

DNA of the CDR3: TGCGCCAGCAGCTTGGTCTTTCTCACCGGGGAGCTGTTTTTT. It yields the protein CASSLVFLTGELFF. The rearrangement uses TRBV5-1 and TRBJ2-2; D is undetermined. The CDR3 is made up of 14 amino acids. Looked up from germline, CDR1 is SGHRS and CDR2 is YFSETQ. V was trimmed by 0 bases and J by 4 bases, leaving 7 bases between them.

This chain connects TRBV4-1 to TRBJ2-1; 10 positions match TRBD2. CDR3 length equals 17 residues. V dropped 0 bases and J dropped 6; count of bases not matched to a gene: 8. Germline CDR1 MGHRA, CDR2 YSYEKL. The CDR3 DNA is TGCGCCAGCAGCCAAGAATGGCTAGCGGGGGCCTCCAATGAGCAGTTCTTC. It codes for CASSQEWLAGASNEQFF.

This chain uses TRBV5-1 with TRBJ2-1; D unclear. The germline CDR1 and CDR2 sequences are SGHRS and YFSETQ. The CDR3 extends over 16 amino acids. V lost 0 bases, J lost 6 bases, and 16 bases lay in between. CDR3 bases: TGCGCCAGCAGCTTGGAGGCCATGATCGTGGTCAATGAGCAGTTCTTC. Amino acid sequence: CASSLEAMIVVNEQFF.

The chain carries TRBV2 and TRBJ1-1; 7 bases are a match to TRBD1. CDR1 and CDR2 (germline): SNHLY, FYNNEI. J gave up 5 bases and V 5 bases, and 5 bases lay outside the gene matches. This CDR3 contains 13 residues. The chain's CDR3 is CASSPDRQTEAFF. CDR3 sequence (DNA): TGTGCCAGCAGTCCGGACAGGCAAACTGAAGCTTTCTTT.

This sequence joins TRBV24-1 and TRBJ2-2, with 10 bases matching TRBD1. Germline CDR1 is KGHDR and CDR2 is SFDVKD. The CDR3 sequence is 16 residues long. Trimming took 4 bases from V and 4 from J; bases not matched to a gene: 5. CDR3 residues: CATSESGTGVTGELFF. In nucleotides, the CDR3 is TGTGCCACCAGTGAATCCGGGACAGGGGTCACCGGGGAGCTGTTTTTT.

This sequence joins TRBV6-5 and TRBJ2-1; 7 nucleotides align to TRBD1. The CDR3 is 15 amino acids. Germline V lookup: CDR1 MNHEY, CDR2 SVGAGI. The V segment lost 2 bases and the J segment 2 bases; nucleotides outside the gene matches: 3. The CDR3 sequence: CASSYTGDTYNEQFF. CDR3 coding DNA: TGTGCCAGCAGTTACACAGGGGATACCTACAATGAGCAGTTCTTC.